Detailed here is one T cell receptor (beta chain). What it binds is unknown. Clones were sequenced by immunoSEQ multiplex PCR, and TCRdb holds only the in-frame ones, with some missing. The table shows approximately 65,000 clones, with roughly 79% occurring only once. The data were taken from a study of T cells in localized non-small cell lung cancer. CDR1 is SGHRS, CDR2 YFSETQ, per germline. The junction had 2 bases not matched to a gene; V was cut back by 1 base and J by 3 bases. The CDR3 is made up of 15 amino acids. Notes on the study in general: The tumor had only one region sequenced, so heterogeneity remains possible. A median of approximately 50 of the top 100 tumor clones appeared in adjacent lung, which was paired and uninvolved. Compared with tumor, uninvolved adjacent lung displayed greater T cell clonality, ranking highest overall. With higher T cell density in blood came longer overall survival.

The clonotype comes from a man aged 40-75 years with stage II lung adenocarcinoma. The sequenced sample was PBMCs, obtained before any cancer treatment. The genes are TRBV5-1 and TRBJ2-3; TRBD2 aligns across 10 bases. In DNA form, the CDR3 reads TGCGCCAGCAGCTTGAGCGGGAGGGGAACAGATACGCAGTATTTT. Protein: CASSLSGRGTDTQYF.